This T cell receptor (beta chain) emerged from a study of prognosis after radiotherapy for stage I lung cancer (dated by TCRdb to 2020 to 2022). Study-level background: Between early 2018 and early 2019, roughly 19 patients with stage I NSCLC were enrolled in Nanjing, China. SBRT was not combined with any concurrent therapy in any patient. The study sequenced about 38 blood samples from roughly 20 patients, one before and one after SBRT per patient. SBRT was delivered in 3 to 5 fractions with a biologically effective dose of at least 100 Gy, and image-guided IMRT or VMAT was used for delivery. Tumor histology was squamous cell carcinoma in seven or eight patients and adenocarcinoma in around 12. After SBRT, distant metastases developed in about 20% of the 19 patients at a median of 7 months, while the remaining 15 patients had no significant progression. Enrolled patients comprised about 14 with newly diagnosed primary stage I lung tumors and about 5 with oligometastatic NSCLC after surgical resection of the primary tumor. Every patient was regarded as medically inoperable, because of comorbidities in 11 to 12 cases and refusal of surgery in 7 cases. Peripheral blood TCR beta repertoires were profiled in stage I NSCLC patients before and after stereotactic body radiotherapy, and the repertoires were related to distant failure. Ages in the cohort of approximately 13 men and 6 or 7 women ranged from roughly 50 to 85 years, with a median of 74.

All patients had node-negative disease on CT and PET/CT, and none had a history of other malignancies or had previously received chemotherapy or radiotherapy. Around 6 milliliters of peripheral venous blood were drawn into EDTA tubes at each of two time points. Ficoll-Paque Plus density-gradient centrifugation was used to isolate PBMCs. Right after collection, samples were kept at -80 degrees C until analysis. Two rounds of multiplex PCR were used to amplify the TCR beta CDR3 region from genomic DNA. In the first PCR round, primers specific to each TRBV and TRBJ gene were used, and the primer sequences were filed in Chinese patent CN105087789A. Universal primers were used in the second PCR round. The Roche High Pure PCR Template Preparation Kit was used to extract genomic DNA from the frozen PBMCs. Paired-end sequencing with 151 bp reads was performed on the libraries using an Illumina HiSeq 3000. The authors' analysis ran thus. CutAdapt was used to discard raw reads that did not contain the multiplex PCR primer sequences. PEAR was used to merge high-quality paired reads into contigs. By aligning each contig to reference sequences, MiXCR assigned the TRB V, D and J gene segments to that contig. CDR3 sequences were clustered by base quality and sequence similarity to remove sequencing errors. Shannon entropy, normalized by the natural log of the productive TCR sequence number, served as the measure of diversity. One minus Shannon entropy divided by the natural log of the number of unique clonotypes was used as the definition of clonality. The Youden index of ROC curves was used to select progression-free survival cut-offs for repertoire metrics, and analyses were performed in R 3.5.3. TCRdb applied fastp at Q25 and MiXCR to the public reads, then kept only in-frame beta chains. Each entry merges the rows of one CDR3 protein and shows their most common DNA and genes. It is TCRdb's table, rather than the study itself, that gives the V and J calls and clone size. A total of over 50,000 distinct CDR3 sequences appear in this sample, roughly 36% of them only once. Clones ranked in the top ten supply under 9.5% of the sample.

Overall study outcomes, separate from this receptor: TRBV and TRBJ usage frequencies reportedly varied with metastasis status, involving two V genes at baseline and several V and two J genes after SBRT. All reported P values were unadjusted for multiple comparisons. After SBRT, the number of unique TCR clones decreased (median about 9,100 before versus fewer than 7,500 after; Wilcoxon paired P=0.011). Whether the expanded TCR clones were tumor-specific was not determined. Post-SBRT Shannon entropy and its change from baseline were lower in patients who developed distant metastases; baseline Shannon entropy was not associated with metastases. The small cohort and short follow-up limited the study, so independent validation of the findings is needed.

For this clonotype: No antigen is known for it. It has no much larger one-base neighbor in the sample; base qualities were not kept.

V sheds 11 bases and J sheds 0 bases, leaving 11 bases between their ends. From its cysteine to its phenylalanine, the CDR3 spans 12 amino acids. Only the CDR3 part of the read is kept: 36 bases, read in frame from the first base. Via the germline V gene (reference sequence), CDR1 is LNHNV and CDR2 YYDKDF. The starting material was PBMCs, obtained before or after stereotactic body radiation therapy (not recorded which). The TCR originated in a donor over 45 with non-small cell lung cancer. The chain was built from TRBV15 and TRBJ2-7, and the D gene may be TRBD2, 7 bases matching. The sequenced DNA is TGTGCCGCGGGGGACACCTCCTACGAGCAGTACTTC. Its protein reads: CAAGDTSYEQYF.